This T cell receptor (beta chain) was captured by sequencing in a study of T cells in Graves' hyperthyroidism and ophthalmopathy. This CDR3 is built from 11 residues. Trimming took off 7 bases at V and 4 bases at J, with 10 bases between the two ends. The germline gives CDR1 SQVTM, CDR2 ANQGSEA. For Graves' hyperthyroidism to be stable, ophthalmopathy could not progress within 18 months. With regard to this clonotype: Its specificity is unknown.

Study observations and caveats: The model foresaw ophthalmopathy a median approximately 6.1 months prior to onset.

Amplified TCR beta CDR3 regions came from RNA transcripts. Carried out on the TCR CDR3, a first-round RT-PCR used the HTBI primer set. Each CDR3 protein is one row after TCRdb ran MiXCR on the multiplex PCR reads. Of over 200,000 distinct CDR3 sequences listed, 17% are singletons. This sequence was found in a man aged 50-59 years with Graves' hyperthyroidism. The genes are TRBV29-1 and TRBJ1-2, with D possibly matching TRBD1 (5 bases). The sequencing sample was made of blood. CDR3 region: CSAEGVYGYTF. The CDR3 coding sequence is TGCAGCGCCGAAGGGGTCTATGGCTACACCTTC.